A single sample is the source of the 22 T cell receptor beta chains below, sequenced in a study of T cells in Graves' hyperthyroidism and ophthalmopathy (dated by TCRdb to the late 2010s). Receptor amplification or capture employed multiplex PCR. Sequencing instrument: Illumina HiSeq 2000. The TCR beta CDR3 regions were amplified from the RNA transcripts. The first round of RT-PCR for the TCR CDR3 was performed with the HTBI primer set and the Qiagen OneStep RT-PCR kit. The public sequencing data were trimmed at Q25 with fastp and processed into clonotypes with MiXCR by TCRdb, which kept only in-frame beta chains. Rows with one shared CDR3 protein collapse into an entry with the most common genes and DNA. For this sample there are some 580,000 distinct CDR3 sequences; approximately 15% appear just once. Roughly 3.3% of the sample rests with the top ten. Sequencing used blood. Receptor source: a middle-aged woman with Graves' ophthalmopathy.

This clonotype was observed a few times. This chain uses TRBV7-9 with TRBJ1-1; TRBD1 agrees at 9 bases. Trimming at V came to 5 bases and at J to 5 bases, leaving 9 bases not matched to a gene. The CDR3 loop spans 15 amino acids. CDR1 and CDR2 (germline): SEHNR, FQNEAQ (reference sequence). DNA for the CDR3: TGTGCCAGCAGCCCGGTACAGGGGGCGAGAACTGAAGCTTTCTTT. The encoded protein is CASSPVQGARTEAFF.

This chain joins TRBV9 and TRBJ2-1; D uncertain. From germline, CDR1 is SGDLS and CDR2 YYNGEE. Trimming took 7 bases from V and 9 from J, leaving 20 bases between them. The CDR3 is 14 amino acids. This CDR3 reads CASGPTFGRSEQFF. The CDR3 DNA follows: TGTGCCAGCGGCCCGACTTTTGGTAGAAGTGAGCAGTTCTTC.

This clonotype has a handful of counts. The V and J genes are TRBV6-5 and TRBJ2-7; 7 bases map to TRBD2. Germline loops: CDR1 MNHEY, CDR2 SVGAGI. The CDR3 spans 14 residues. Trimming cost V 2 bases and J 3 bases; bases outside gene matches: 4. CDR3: CASSYGGGVYEQYF. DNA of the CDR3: TGTGCCAGCAGTTACGGTGGGGGGGTCTACGAGCAGTACTTC.

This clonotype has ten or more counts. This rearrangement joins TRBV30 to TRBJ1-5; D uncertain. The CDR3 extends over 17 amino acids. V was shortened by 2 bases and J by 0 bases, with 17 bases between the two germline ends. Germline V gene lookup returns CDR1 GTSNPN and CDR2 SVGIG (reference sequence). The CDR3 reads CAWSSRLEIPSNQPQHF. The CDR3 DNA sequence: TGTGCCTGGAGTAGTCGGTTGGAGATCCCTAGCAATCAGCCCCAGCATTTT. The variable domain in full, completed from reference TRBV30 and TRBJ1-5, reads SQTIHQWPATLVQPVGSPLSLECTVEGTSNPNLYWYRQAAGRGLQLLFYSVGIGQISSEVPQNLSASRPQDRQFILSSKKLLLSDSGFYLCAWSSRLEIPSNQPQHFGDGTRLSIL.

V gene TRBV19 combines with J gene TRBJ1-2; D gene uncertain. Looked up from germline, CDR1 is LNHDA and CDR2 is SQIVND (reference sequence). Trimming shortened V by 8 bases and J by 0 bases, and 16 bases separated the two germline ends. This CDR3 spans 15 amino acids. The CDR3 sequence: CASQNLGQTNYGYTF. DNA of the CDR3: TGTGCCAGTCAGAATCTAGGGCAGACTAACTATGGCTACACCTTC.

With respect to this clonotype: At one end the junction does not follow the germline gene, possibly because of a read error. CDR3 in amino acids: CASSLTGRGETQYF. The CDR3 DNA reads as TGCGCCAGCAGCTTGACAGGGAGGGGAGAGACCCAGTACTTC. V and J are TRBV7-3 and TRBJ2-5; the D gene could be TRBD1 or TRBD2 (7 bases each). The CDR3 spans 14 residues. From germline, CDR1 is SGHTA and CDR2 FQGTGA. The whole variable domain, filled in from reference TRBV7-3 and TRBJ2-5, reads GAGVSQTPSNKVTEKGKYVELRCDPISGHTALYWYRQSLGQGPEFLIYFQGTGAADDSGLPNDRFFAVRPEGSVSTLKIQRTERGDSAVYLCASSLTGRGETQYFGPGTRLLVL.

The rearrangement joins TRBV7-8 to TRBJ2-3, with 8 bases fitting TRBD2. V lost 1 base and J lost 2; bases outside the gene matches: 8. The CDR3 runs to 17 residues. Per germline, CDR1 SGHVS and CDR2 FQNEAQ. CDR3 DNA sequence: TGTGCCAGCAGCTTAGACGAAGCGGGAGTTGTCACAGATACGCAGTATTTT. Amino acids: CASSLDEAGVVTDTQYF.

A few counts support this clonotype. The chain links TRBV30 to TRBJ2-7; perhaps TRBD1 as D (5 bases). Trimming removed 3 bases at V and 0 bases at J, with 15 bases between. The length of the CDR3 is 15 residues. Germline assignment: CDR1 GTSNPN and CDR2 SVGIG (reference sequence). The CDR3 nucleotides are TGTGCCTGGAGCGAGGACACCCGGAGCTCCTACGAGCAGTACTTC. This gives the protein CAWSEDTRSSYEQYF.

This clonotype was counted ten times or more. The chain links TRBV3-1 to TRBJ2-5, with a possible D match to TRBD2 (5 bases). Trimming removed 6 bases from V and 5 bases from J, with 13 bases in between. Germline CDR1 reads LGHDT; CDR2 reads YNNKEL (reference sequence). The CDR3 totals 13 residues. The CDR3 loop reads CASSLRGRETQYF. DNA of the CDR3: TGTGCCAGCAGTTTAAGAGGGCGTGAGACCCAGTACTTC.

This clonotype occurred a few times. CDR3 loop: CASSKNSGANVLTF. The CDR3 DNA reads TGTGCCAGCAGTAAGAACTCTGGGGCCAACGTCCTGACTTTC. The chain has TRBV2 and TRBJ2-6; D ambiguous. Per germline, CDR1 SNHLY and CDR2 FYNNEI. V lost 5 bases and J 0 bases, leaving 5 bases between the germline ends. CDR3 length: 14 residues.

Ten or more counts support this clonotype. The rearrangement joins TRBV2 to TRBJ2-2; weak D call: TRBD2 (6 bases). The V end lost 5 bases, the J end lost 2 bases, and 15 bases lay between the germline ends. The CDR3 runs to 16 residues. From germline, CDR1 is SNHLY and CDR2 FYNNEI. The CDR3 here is CASSSGVAVNTGELFF. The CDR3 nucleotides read TGTGCCAGCAGTTCCGGGGTAGCGGTAAACACCGGGGAGCTGTTTTTT.

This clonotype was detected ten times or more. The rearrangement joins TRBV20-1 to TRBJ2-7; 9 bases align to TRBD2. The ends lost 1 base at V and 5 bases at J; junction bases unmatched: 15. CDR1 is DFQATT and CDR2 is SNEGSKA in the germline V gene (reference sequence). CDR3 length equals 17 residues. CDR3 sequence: CSARGSPDSGGSDEQYF. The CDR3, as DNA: TGCAGTGCTAGAGGGTCCCCTGACAGCGGGGGGAGCGACGAGCAGTACTTC.

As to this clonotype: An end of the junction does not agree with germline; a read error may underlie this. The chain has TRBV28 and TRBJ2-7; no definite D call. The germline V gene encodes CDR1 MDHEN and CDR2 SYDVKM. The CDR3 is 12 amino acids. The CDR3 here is CASSLRVGSPEF. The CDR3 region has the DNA TGTGCCAGCAGTTTAAGGGTTGGCTCCCCGGAGTTC.

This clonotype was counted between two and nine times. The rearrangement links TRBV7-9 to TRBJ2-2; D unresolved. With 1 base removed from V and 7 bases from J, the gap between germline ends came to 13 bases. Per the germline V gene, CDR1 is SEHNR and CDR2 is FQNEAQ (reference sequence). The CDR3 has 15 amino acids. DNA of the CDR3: TGTGCCAGCAGCTTAGATTCCTTTGTCGTCGGGGAGCTGTTTTTT. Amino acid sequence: CASSLDSFVVGELFF.

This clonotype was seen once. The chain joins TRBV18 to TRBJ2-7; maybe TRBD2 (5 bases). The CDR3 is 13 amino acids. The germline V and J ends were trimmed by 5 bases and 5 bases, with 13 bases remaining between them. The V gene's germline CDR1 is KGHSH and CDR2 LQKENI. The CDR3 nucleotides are TGTGCCAGCTCAGTCCGAGGGTCTAACGAGCAGTACTTC. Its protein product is CASSVRGSNEQYF.

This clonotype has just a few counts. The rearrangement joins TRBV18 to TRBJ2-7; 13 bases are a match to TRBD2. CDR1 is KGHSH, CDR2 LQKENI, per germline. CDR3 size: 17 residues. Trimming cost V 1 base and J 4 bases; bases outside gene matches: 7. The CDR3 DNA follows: TGTGCCAGCTCACCACAGTTTGGGACTAGCGGGAAGTACGAGCAGTACTTC. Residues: CASSPQFGTSGKYEQYF.

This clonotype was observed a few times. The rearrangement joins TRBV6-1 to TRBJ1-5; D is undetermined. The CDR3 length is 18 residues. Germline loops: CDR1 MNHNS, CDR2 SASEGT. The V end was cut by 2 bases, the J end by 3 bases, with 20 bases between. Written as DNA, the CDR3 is TGTGCCAGCAGTGAACGGTCGTTCAGAGGGCAGAACAATCAGCCCCAGCATTTT. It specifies CASSERSFRGQNNQPQHF.

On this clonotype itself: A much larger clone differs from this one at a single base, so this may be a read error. CDR3: CAWNRGRSYNEQYF. The CDR3 coding sequence is TGTGCCTGGAACAGGGGTCGTTCCTACAATGAGCAGTACTTC. V gene TRBV30 combines with J gene TRBJ2-1; 7 bases are shared with TRBD1. The DNA end lines up better with TRBJ2-7; the J call may be wrong. This CDR3 has 14 amino acids. In germline, CDR1 is GTSNPN, CDR2 SVGIG (reference sequence).

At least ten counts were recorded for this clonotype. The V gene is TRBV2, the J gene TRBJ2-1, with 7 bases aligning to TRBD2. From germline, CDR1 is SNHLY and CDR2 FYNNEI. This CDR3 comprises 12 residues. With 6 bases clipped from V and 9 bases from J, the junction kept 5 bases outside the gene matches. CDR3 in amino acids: CASRGEGPEQFF. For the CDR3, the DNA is TGTGCCAGCAGGGGGGAGGGCCCTGAGCAGTTCTTC.

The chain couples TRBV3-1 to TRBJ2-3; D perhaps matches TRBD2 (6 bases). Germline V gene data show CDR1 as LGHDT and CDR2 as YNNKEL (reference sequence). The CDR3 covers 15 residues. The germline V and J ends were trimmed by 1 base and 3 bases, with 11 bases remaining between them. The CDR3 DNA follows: TGTGCCAGCAGCCAAGGTTGGGGGGAGACAGATACGCAGTATTTT. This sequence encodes CASSQGWGETDTQYF.

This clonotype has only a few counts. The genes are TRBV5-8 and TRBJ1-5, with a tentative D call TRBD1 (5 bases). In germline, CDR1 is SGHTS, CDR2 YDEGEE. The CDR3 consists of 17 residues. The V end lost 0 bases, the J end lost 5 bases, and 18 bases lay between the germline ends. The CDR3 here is CASSLAARRGSYQPQHF. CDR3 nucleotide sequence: TGTGCCAGCAGCTTGGCCGCTCGAAGGGGCAGCTATCAGCCCCAGCATTTT.

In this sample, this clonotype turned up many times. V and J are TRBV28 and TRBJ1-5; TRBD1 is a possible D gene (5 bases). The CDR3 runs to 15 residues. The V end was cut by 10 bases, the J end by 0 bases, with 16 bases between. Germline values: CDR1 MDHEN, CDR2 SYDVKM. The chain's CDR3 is CATRGGGSSNQPQHF. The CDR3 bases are TGTGCCACCCGCGGGGGAGGGTCTAGCAATCAGCCCCAGCATTTT.